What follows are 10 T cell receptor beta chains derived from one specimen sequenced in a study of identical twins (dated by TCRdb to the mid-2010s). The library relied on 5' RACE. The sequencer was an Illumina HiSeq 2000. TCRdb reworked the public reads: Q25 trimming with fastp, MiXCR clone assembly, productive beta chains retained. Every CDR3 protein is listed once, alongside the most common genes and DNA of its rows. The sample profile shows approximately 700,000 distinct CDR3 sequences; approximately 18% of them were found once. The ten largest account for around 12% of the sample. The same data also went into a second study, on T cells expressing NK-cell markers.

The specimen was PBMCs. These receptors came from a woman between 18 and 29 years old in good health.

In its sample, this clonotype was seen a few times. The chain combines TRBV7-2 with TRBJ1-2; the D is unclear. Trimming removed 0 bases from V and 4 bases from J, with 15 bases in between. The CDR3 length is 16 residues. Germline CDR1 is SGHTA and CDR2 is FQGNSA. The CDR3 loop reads CASSLASGFLSYGYTF. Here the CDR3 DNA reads TGTGCCAGCAGCTTAGCGTCCGGGTTCCTCTCCTATGGCTACACCTTC. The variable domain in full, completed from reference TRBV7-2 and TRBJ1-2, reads GAGVSQSPSNKVTEKGKDVELRCDPISGHTALYWYRQSLGQGLEFLIYFQGNSAPDKSGLPSDRFSAERTGGSVSTLTIQRTQQEDSAVYLCASSLASGFLSYGYTFGSGTRLTVV.

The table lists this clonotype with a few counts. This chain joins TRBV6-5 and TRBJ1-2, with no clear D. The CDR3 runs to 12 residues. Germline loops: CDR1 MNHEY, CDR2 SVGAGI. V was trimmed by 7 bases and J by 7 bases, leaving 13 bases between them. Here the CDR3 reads CASKTGVFGYTF. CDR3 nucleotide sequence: TGTGCCAGCAAGACGGGAGTGTTTGGCTACACCTTC.

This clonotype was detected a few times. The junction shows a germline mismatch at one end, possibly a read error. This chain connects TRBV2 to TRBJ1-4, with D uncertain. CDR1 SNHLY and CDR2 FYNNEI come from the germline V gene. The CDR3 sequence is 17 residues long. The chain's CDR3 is CASREGMGSATNEKLFF. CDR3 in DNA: TGTGCCAGCAGAGAAGGGATGGGGAGTGCAACTAATGAAAAACTGTTTTTT.

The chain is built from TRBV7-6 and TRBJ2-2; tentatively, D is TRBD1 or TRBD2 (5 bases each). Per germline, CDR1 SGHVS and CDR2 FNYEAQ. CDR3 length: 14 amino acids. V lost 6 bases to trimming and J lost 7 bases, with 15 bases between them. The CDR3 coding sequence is TGTGCCAGCAGGCCTAGGGGAGCAGACGGGGAGCTGTTTTTT. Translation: CASRPRGADGELFF.

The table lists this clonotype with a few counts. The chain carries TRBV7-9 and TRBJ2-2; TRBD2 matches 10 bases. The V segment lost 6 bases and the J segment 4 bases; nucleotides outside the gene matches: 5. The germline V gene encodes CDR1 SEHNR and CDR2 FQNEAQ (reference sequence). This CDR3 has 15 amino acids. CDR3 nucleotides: TGTGCCAGCAGAGCTAGCGGGGGAGGCACCGGGGAGCTGTTTTTT. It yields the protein CASRASGGGTGELFF. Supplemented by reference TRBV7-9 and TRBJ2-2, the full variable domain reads DTGVSQNPRHKITKRGQNVTFRCDPISEHNRLYWYRQTLGQGPEFLTYFQNEAQLEKSRLLSDRFSAERPKGSFSTLEIQRTEQGDSAMYLCASRASGGGTGELFFGEGSRLTVL.

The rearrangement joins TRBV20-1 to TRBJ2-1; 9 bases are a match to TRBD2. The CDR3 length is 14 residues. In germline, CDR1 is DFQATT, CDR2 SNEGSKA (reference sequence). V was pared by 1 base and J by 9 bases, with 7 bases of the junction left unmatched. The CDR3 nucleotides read TGCAGTGCTAGAGTGCTAGCGGGATCCAGTGAGCAGTTCTTC. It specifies CSARVLAGSSEQFF.

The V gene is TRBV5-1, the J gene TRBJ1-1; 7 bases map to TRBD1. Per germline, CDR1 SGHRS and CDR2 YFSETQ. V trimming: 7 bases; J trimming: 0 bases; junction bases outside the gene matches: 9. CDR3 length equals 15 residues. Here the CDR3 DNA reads TGCGCCAGCCATATACGACAGGGCGTGAACACTGAAGCTTTCTTT. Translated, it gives CASHIRQGVNTEAFF.

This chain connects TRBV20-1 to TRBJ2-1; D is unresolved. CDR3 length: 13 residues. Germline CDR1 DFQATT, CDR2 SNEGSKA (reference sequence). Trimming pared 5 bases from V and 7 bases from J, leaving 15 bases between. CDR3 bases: TGCAGTGCTGTTGGGTCCGACTTTAATGAGCAGTTCTTC. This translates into CSAVGSDFNEQFF.

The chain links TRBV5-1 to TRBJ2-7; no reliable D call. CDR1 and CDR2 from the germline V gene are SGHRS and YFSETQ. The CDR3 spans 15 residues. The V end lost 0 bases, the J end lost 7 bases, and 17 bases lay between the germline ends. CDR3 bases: TGCGCCAGCAGCTTGGGTTCAGGCTCAGGTGGGGAGCAGTACTTC. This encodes CASSLGSGSGGEQYF.

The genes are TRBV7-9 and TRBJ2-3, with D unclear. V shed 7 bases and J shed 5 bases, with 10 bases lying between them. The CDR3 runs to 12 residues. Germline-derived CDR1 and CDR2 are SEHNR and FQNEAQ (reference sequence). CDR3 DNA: TGTGCCAGCACCTCGTCCGGAGATACGCAGTATTTT. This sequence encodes CASTSSGDTQYF. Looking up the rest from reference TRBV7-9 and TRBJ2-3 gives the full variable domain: DTGVSQNPRHKITKRGQNVTFRCDPISEHNRLYWYRQTLGQGPEFLTYFQNEAQLEKSRLLSDRFSAERPKGSFSTLEIQRTEQGDSAMYLCASTSSGDTQYFGPGTRLTVL.